The clone carrying this T cell receptor (beta chain) was picked up many times. What it recognizes is unknown. The record originates from a study of regulatory T cells in long-lasting Graves disease. Arm-PCR of CDR3 regions and iRepertoire HTBI primers were used to build TCR beta libraries. TCRdb independently ran MiXCR on the multiplex PCR reads; one entry per CDR3 protein. Of roughly 560,000 distinct CDR3 sequences in the sample, around 12% are singletons; the top ten hold 8.9%. Study-wide findings and caveats: Repertoires from persistent disease leaned toward TRBV28, TRBJ1-2 and TRBJ2-5.

Sample time point: newly diagnosed GD, antithyroid drugs for less than 3 months. Extracted RNA from PBMCs served as the source of the TCR library. The germline CDR1 and CDR2 sequences are SGHTA and FQGNSA. CDR3 length equals 19 residues. J gave up 2 bases and V 7 bases, and 15 bases lay outside the gene matches. This same sample was also part of a study on T cells in Graves' hyperthyroidism and ophthalmopathy. That source notes: In the blood, most expanded thyroid clonotypes above 0.001 appeared as well.

The chain recombines TRBV7-2 with TRBJ2-2, with 11 nucleotides matching TRBD2. This receptor was obtained from a woman aged 30 to 39 with Graves disease. The sequenced sample was peripheral blood mononuclear cells (PBMCs), obtained at new diagnosis, from a patient treated with antithyroid drugs. The CDR3: CASTTHWTSGLINTGELFF. In nucleotides, the CDR3 is TGTGCCAGCACCACTCACTGGACTAGCGGGTTGATAAACACCGGGGAGCTGTTTTTT. The full variable domain, with the rest looked up from reference TRBV7-2 and TRBJ2-2, is GAGVSQSPSNKVTEKGKDVELRCDPISGHTALYWYRQSLGQGLEFLIYFQGNSAPDKSGLPSDRFSAERTGGSVSTLTIQRTQQEDSAVYLCASTTHWTSGLINTGELFFGEGSRLTVL.